This is a list of T cell receptor beta chains from one sample in a study of human T cells and chemical hapten exposure. One entry per CDR3 protein, called by TCRdb with MiXCR from the RACE reads. Among 80,000 to 95,000 distinct CDR3 sequences listed, around 10% were seen once. This material consisted of whole blood, taken in connection with sensitization to the hapten diphenylcyclopropenone (DPC). Receptors were obtained from a man aged 40-50 years with alopecia areata. Some clones in this sample may be carry-over from other donors' samples. Each CDR3 is given with its conserved first and last residue. The order of the fields is D gene, CDR3 length, V gene, clone size, J gene, CDR3 DNA, CDR3 protein. A D gene is named only where the DNA matches it firmly. Clone size is not always given. Where it is, it says once, few, many or a class for expanded clones.

.	13	TRBV19	few	TRBJ2-1	TGTGCCACCTCTGGGCCAAGGTACAATGAGCAGTTCTTC	CATSGPRYNEQFF
.	13	TRBV24-1	.	TRBJ2-1	TGTGCCACCAGTCTGCCCGCCTACAATGAGCAGTTCTTC	CATSLPAYNEQFF
.	16	TRBV4-2	.	TRBJ2-3	TGTGCCAGCAGCCAAGGCGATCACCGGGGCACAGATACGCAGTATTTT	CASSQGDHRGTDTQYF
.	16	TRBV7-9	.	TRBJ1-3	TGTGCCAGCAGCTTAGGGGACATAAAGGCTGGAAACACCATATATTTT	CASSLGDIKAGNTIYF
.	15	TRBV5-5	few	TRBJ2-7	TGTGCCAGCAGCTTGGCCTGGGACGGGTCCTACGAGCAGTACTTC	CASSLAWDGSYEQYF
.	14	TRBV28	few	TRBJ2-5	TGTGCCAGCAGTCCTCCGGCGGGGAAGAAGACCCAGTACTTC	CASSPPAGKKTQYF
TRBD2	14	TRBV5-1	few	TRBJ2-7	TGCGCCAGCAGCACCGGACTAGCGGGGGCCGAGCAGTACTTC	CASSTGLAGAEQYF
TRBD2	14	TRBV10-3	.	TRBJ2-7	TGTGCCATCGGGACTAGCGGGAGTATGGACGAGCAGTACTTC	CAIGTSGSMDEQYF
.	15	TRBV11-1	few	TRBJ1-3	TGTGCCAGCAGCTTTCATCAGGGAGGAGGAAACACCATATATTTT	CASSFHQGGGNTIYF
.	15	TRBV28	.	TRBJ2-6	TGTGCCAGCAGTAGCCCGGGGGAGGGGGCCAACGTCCTGACTTTC	CASSSPGEGANVLTF
TRBD2	14	TRBV29-1	few	TRBJ2-7	TGCAGCGCAAGACAGCGGGAGGGAAACTACGAGCAGTACTTC	CSARQREGNYEQYF
TRBD1	14	TRBV10-3	few	TRBJ1-2	TGTGCCATCAGAGAGGGACAGGGCGACTATGGCTACACCTTC	CAIREGQGDYGYTF
TRBD2	15	TRBV6-5	many	TRBJ2-7	TGTGCCAGCAGTTACTCCGGACTAGTTCGTCGGGAGCAGTACTTC	CASSYSGLVRREQYF
TRBD1	15	TRBV7-2	many	TRBJ1-4	TGTGCCAGCAGCTTAGGGGACAGAGTAAATGAAAAACTGTTTTTT	CASSLGDRVNEKLFF
TRBD2	13	TRBV10-3	.	TRBJ2-3	TGTGCCTTCTCTAGCGGAAACACAGATACGCAGTATTTT	CAFSSGNTDTQYF
.	13	TRBV29-1	.	TRBJ2-5	TGCAGCGCCCGGAGGGACAGTGAGGCGACCCAGTACTTC	CSARRDSEATQYF
TRBD1	15	TRBV10-3	few	TRBJ2-5	TGTGCCATCAGTGGTCGACAGGGGGCTTCGGAGACCCAGTACTTC	CAISGRQGASETQYF
.	15	TRBV7-2	few	TRBJ2-3	TGTGCCAGCAGCTCTCTCGGGGATTACACAGATACGCAGTATTTT	CASSSLGDYTDTQYF